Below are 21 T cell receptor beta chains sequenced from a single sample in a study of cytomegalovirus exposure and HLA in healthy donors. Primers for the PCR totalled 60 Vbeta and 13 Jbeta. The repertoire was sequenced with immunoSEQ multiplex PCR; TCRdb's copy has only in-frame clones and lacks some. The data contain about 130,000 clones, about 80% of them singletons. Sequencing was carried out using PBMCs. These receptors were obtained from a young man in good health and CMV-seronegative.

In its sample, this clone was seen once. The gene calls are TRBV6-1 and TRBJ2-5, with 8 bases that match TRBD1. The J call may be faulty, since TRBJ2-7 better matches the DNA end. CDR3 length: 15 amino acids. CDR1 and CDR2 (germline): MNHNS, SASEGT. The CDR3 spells CASSEATGVPYEQYF. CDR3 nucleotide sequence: TGTGCCAGCAGTGAAGCGACAGGGGTGCCCTACGAGCAGTACTTC.

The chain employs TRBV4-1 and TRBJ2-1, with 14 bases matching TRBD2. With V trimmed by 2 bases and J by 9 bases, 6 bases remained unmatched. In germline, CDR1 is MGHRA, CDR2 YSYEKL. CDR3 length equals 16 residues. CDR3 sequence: CASSQRGLAGVFEQFF. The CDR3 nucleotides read TGCGCCAGCAGCCAACGGGGACTAGCGGGAGTGTTTGAGCAGTTCTTC.

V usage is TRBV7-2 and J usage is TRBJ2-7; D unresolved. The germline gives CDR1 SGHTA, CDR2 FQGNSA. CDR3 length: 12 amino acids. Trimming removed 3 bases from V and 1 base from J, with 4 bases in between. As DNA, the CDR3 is TGTGCCAGCAGCTTCCCATCCTACGAGCAGTACTTC. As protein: CASSFPSYEQYF.

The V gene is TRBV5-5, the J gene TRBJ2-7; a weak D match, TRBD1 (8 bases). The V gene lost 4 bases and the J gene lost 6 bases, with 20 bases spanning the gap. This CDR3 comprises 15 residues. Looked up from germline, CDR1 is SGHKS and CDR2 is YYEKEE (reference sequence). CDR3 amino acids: CASSQRNRGGGEQYF. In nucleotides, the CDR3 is TGTGCCAGCAGCCAGCGCAACAGGGGGGGTGGCGAGCAGTACTTC.

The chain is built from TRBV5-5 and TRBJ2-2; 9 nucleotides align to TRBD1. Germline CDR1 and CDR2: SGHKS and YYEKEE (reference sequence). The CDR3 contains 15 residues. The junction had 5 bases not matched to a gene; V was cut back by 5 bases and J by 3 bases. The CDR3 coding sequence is TGTGCCAGCAGTTGGGACAGGGACGACACCGGGGAGCTGTTTTTT. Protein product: CASSWDRDDTGELFF. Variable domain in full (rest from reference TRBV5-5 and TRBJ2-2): DAGVTQSPTHLIKTRGQQVTLRCSPISGHKSVSWYQQVLGQGPQFIFQYYEKEERGRGNFPDRFSARQFPNYSSELNVNALLLGDSALYLCASSWDRDDTGELFFGEGSRLTVL.

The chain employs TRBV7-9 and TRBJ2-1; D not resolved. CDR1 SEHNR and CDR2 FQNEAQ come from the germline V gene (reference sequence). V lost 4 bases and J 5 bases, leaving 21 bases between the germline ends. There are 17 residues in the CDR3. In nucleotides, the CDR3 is TGTGCCAGCAGCTACCTTGGGTTAGCTATCATCCACAATGAGCAGTTCTTC. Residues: CASSYLGLAIIHNEQFF.

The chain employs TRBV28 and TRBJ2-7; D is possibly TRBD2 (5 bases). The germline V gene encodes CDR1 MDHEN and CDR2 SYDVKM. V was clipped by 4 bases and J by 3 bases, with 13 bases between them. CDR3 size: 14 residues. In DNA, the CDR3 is TGTGCCAGCAGTTCTTCAGGAGGAGGCTACGAGCAGTACTTC. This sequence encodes CASSSSGGGYEQYF.

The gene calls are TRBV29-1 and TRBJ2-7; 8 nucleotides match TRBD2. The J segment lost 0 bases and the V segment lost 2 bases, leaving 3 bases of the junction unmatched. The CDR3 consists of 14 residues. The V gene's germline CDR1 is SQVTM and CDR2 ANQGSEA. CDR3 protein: CSVEKAGVSYEQYF. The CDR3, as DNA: TGCAGCGTTGAAAAAGCGGGAGTCTCCTACGAGCAGTACTTC.

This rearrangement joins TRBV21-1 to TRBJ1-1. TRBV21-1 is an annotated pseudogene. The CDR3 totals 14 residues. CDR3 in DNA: TGTGCCGTCAAAGTTGAGGGGAGGGATACTGAAGCTTTCTTT. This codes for CAVKVEGRDTEAFF.

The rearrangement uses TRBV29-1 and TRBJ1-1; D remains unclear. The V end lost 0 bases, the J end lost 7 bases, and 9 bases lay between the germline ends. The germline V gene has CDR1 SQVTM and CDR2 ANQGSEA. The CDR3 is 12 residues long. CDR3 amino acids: CSVEDGSVEAFF. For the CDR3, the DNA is TGCAGCGTTGAAGATGGGAGTGTTGAAGCTTTCTTT. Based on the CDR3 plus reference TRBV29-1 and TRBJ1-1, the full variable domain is SAVISQKPSRDICQRGTSLTIQCQVDSQVTMMFWYRQQPGQSLTLIATANQGSEATYESGFVIDKFPISRPNLTFSTLTVSNMSPEDSSIYLCSVEDGSVEAFFGQGTRLTVV.

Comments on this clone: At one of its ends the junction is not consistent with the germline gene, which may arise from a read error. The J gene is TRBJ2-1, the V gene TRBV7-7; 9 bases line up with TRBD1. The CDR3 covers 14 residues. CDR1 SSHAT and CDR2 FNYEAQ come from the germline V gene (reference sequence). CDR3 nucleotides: TGTGCTAGCAGCATAGGGACAGGGAACAATGAGCAGTTCTTC. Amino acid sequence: CASSIGTGNNEQFF.

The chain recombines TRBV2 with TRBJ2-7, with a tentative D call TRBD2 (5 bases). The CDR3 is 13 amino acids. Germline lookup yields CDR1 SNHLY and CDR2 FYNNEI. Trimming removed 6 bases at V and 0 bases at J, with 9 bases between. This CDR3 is CASSRTSSYEQYF. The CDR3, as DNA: TGTGCCAGCAGCCGTACTAGCTCCTACGAGCAGTACTTC.

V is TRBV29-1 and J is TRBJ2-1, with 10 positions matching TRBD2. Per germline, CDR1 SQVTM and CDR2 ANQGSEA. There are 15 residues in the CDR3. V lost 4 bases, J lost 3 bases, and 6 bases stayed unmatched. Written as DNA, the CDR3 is TGCAGCGTTGTCGGTACTAGCGGGAACTACAATGAGCAGTTCTTC. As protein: CSVVGTSGNYNEQFF.

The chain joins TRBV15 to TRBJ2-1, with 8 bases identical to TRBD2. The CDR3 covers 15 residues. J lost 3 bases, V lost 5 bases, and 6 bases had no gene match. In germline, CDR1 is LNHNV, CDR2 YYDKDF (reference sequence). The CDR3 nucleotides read TGTGCCACCAGCCCCCTGGGACTAGACTACAATGAGCAGTTCTTC. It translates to CATSPLGLDYNEQFF.

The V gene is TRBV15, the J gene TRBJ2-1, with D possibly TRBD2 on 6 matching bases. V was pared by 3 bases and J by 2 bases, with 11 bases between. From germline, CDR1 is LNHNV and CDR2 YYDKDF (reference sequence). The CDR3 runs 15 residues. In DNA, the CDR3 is TGTGCCACCAGCAGTTTTGCGGGGACCTACAATGAGCAGTTCTTC. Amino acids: CATSSFAGTYNEQFF.

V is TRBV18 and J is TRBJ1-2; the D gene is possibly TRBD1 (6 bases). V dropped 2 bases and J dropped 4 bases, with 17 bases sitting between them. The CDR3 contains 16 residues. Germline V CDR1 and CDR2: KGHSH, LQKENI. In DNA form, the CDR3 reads TGTGCCAGCTCACCAGGGCCCTCGGGGGGCCCCTATGGCTACACCTTC. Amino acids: CASSPGPSGGPYGYTF.

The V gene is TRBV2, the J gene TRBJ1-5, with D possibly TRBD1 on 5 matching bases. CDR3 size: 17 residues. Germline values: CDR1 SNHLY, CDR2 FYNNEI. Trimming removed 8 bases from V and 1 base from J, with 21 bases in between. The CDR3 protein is CASGRRPGRGSNQPQHF. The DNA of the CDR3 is TGTGCCAGCGGGCGAAGGCCTGGAAGGGGAAGCAATCAGCCCCAGCATTTT. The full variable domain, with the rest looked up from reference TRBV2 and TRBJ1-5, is EPEVTQTPSHQVTQMGQEVILRCVPISNHLYFYWYRQILGQKVEFLVSFYNNEISEKSEIFDDQFSVERPDGSNFTLKIRSTKLEDSAMYFCASGRRPGRGSNQPQHFGDGTRLSIL.

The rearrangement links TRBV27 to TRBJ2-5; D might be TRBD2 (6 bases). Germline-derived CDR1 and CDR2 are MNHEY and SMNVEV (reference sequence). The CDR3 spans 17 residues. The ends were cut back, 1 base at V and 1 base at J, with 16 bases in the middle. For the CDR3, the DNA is TGTGCCAGCAGTTTATATGGGTCGATTAGCGGCCAAGAGACCCAGTACTTC. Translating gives CASSLYGSISGQETQYF.

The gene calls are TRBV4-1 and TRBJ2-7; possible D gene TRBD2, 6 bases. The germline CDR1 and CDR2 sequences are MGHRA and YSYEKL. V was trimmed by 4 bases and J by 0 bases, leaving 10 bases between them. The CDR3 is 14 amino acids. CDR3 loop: CASSPGLHSYEQYF. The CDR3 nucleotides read TGCGCCAGCAGCCCGGGACTGCACTCCTACGAGCAGTACTTC.

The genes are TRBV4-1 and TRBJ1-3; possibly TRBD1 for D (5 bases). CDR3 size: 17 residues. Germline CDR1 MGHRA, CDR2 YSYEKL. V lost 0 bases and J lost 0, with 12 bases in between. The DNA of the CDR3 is TGCGCCAGCAGCCAAGATCAGGGCCAGAACTCTGGAAACACCATATATTTT. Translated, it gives CASSQDQGQNSGNTIYF.

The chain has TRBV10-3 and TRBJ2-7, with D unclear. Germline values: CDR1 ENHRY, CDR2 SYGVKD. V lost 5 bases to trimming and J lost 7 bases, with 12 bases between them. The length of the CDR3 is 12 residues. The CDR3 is CAISPTNLEQYF. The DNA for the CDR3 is TGTGCCATCAGTCCTACTAACCTGGAGCAGTACTTC.